The present T cell receptor beta chain was sequenced within a study of T cells in Graves' hyperthyroidism and ophthalmopathy. V gave up 1 base and J gave up 0 bases, with 7 bases separating them. The CDR3 has 14 amino acids. CDR1 and CDR2 (germline): LNHNV, YYDKDF (reference sequence). Findings of the study overall: In the analysis, a 13 V-J model separated ophthalmopathy from stable hyperthyroidism. Among clonotypes expanded in thyroid above 0.001, most were also found in blood. Progression to ophthalmopathy was predicted a median of 6.5 months early.

Amplification targeted TCR beta CDR3 regions from RNA transcripts. Initially, a first-round RT-PCR of the TCR CDR3 employed the HTBI primer set. MiXCR, applied by TCRdb to the multiplex PCR reads, yields one record per CDR3 protein. The repertoire holds about 400,000 distinct CDR3 sequences, with roughly 14% as singletons. This clonotype was found many times. What it binds is not known. Clinical symptoms, serum thyroxine and TRAb, thyroid ultrasound and orbital computed tomography were used for the diagnoses. This receptor was obtained from a woman between 18 and 29 years old with Graves' hyperthyroidism. This chain joins TRBV15 and TRBJ2-7; a weak D match, TRBD2 (5 bases). The sample comprised blood. The CDR3 loop is CATSRVGSSYEQYF. DNA of the CDR3: TGTGCCACCAGCAGAGTAGGGAGCTCCTACGAGCAGTACTTC.